This T cell receptor (beta chain) derives from a study of blood T cell repertoires in COVID-19. The CDR3 is 12 amino acids. V was cut by 5 bases and J by 4 bases, with 8 bases left in between. Sequencing was performed with immunoSEQ multiplex PCR; in TCRdb, only in-frame clones are kept and a portion is missing. Here the sample spans 55,000 to 75,000 clones, around 73% being singletons. The sequenced material came from peripheral blood. The TCR comes from a man aged 80 or over with active or convalescent COVID-19. This chain connects TRBV12-3 or TRBV12-4 to TRBJ1-2; D remains ambiguous. The CDR3 DNA sequence: TGTGCCAGCAGTGCAGGCCTCTATGGCTACACCTTC. It codes for CASSAGLYGYTF.